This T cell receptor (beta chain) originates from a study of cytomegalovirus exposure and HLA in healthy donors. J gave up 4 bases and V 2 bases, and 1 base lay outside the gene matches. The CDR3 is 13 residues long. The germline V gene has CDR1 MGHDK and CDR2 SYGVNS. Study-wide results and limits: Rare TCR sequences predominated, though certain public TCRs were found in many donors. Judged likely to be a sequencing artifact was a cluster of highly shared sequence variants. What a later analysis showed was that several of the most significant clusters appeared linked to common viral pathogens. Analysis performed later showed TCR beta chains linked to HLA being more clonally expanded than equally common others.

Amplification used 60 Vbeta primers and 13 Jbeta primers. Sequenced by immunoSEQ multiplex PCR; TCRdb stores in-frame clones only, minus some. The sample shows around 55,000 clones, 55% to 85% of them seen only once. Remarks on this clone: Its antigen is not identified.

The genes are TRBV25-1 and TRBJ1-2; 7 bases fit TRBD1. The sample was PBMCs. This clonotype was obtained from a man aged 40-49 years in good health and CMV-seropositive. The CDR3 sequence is CASSERDSYGYTF. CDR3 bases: TGTGCCAGCAGTGAAAGGGACAGCTATGGCTACACCTTC.